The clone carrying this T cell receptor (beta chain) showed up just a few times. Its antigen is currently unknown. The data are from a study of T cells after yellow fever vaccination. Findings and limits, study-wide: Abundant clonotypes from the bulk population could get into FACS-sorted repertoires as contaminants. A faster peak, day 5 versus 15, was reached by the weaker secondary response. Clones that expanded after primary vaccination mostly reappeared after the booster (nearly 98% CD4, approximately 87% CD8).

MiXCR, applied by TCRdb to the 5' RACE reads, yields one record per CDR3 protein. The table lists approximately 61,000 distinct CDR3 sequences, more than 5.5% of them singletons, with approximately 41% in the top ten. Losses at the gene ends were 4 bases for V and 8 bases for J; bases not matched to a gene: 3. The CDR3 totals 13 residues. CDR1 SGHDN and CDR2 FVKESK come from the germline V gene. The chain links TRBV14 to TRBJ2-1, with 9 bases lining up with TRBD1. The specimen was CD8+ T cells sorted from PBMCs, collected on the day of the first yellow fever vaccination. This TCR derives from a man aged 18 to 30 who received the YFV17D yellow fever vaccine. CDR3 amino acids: CASSRTGDHEQFF. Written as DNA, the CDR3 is TGTGCCAGCAGCCGGACAGGGGACCATGAGCAGTTCTTC.